The 27 T cell receptor beta chains given below trace back to one sample, sequenced in a study of molecular identifiers for immune sequencing clone quantification. TCRdb passed the PCR reads through MiXCR, listing each CDR3 protein once. The sample includes several thousand distinct CDR3 sequences, 14% of them seen just once. Sequencing was performed on naive CD8+ T cells from blood, with Jurkat cell RNA spiked in. Subset described: FACS-sorted CD8+CD4-CCR7+CD45RA+ naive T cells. Receptor source: a human donor in good health. Some libraries in this study had Jurkat cell RNA spiked in.

Points on this clonotype: The junction does not match germline at one end; this may be a read error. This chain connects TRBV28 to TRBJ2-5, with D maybe TRBD1 (6 bases). The length of the CDR3 is 14 residues. Germline V gene data show CDR1 as MDHEN and CDR2 as SYDVKM. As DNA, the CDR3 is TGTGCTAGCAGTCCAACAGGGCACCAAGACACCCAGTACTTT. Protein: CASSPTGHQDTQYF.

For this clonotype: A much larger clone sits a single nucleotide away, making a read error possible. This rearrangement joins TRBV2 to TRBJ2-1; 10 nucleotides line up with TRBD2. Germline-derived CDR1 and CDR2 are SNHLY and FYNNEI. This CDR3 is built from 18 residues. Here the CDR3 reads CASSLSGGFRPSYNERFF. DNA of the CDR3: TGTGCCAGCAGTCTTAGCGGGGGGTTTCGACCCTCCTACAATGAGCGGTTCTTC.

By frequency in the sample, this clonotype is medium-sized. The CDR3 spells CSVEAGGLNEQFF. In DNA, the CDR3 is TGCAGCGTTGAAGCGGGAGGTTTAAATGAGCAGTTCTTC. The rearrangement links TRBV29-1 to TRBJ2-1, with 7 bases lining up with TRBD2. Germline V lookup: CDR1 SQVTM, CDR2 ANQGSEA. Unmatched junction bases numbered 4, after V lost 1 base and J lost 7 bases. CDR3 length: 13 residues.

Relative to its sample, this clonotype is medium-sized. The rearrangement joins TRBV7-9 to TRBJ2-5; D unclear. CDR1 and CDR2 (germline): SEHNR, FQNEAQ (reference sequence). This CDR3 spans 13 amino acids. Trimming left V 10 bases short and J 4 bases short, with 16 bases between. The CDR3 DNA reads as TGTGCCACAGTACCCAGGAATGTAGAGACCCAGTACTTC. Its translation: CATVPRNVETQYF.

This clonotype is medium-sized. The chain links TRBV4-3 to TRBJ2-2; D unresolved. The CDR3 is 15 residues long. Germline V gene sequence: CDR1 LGHNA, CDR2 YSLEER. V dropped 0 bases and J dropped 2 bases, with 7 bases sitting between them. Written as DNA, the CDR3 is TGCGCCAGCAGCCAAGATCGTGGAAACACCGGGGAGCTGTTTTTT. It codes for CASSQDRGNTGELFF.

By share, this clonotype counts as medium-sized (0.01 to 0.1%). The V and J genes are TRBV7-9 and TRBJ1-4; D uncertain. V lost 2 bases and J 4 bases, leaving 17 bases between the germline ends. CDR1 is SEHNR, CDR2 FQNEAQ, per germline (reference sequence). There are 17 residues in the CDR3. Written as DNA, the CDR3 is TGTGCCAGCAGCTTAATCTCGTACGGTGCCCATAATGAAAAACTGTTTTTT. It yields the protein CASSLISYGAHNEKLFF.

This clonotype appeared a single time. The chain combines TRBV20-1 with TRBJ2-7, with D possibly TRBD1 on 7 matching bases. V was trimmed by 6 bases and J by 6 bases, leaving 21 bases between them. This CDR3 has 14 residues. In germline, CDR1 is DFQATT, CDR2 SNEGSKA (reference sequence). The CDR3 spells CSADREVGGPEQYV. DNA for the CDR3: TGCAGTGCAGACAGGGAGGTAGGAGGACCCGAGCAGTACGTC.

This clonotype was recorded at least ten times. The rearrangement links TRBV19 to TRBJ1-5, with D possibly TRBD1 on 5 matching bases. CDR3 length equals 13 residues. V gave up 7 bases and J gave up 7 bases, with 14 bases separating them. Germline CDR1 is LNHDA and CDR2 is SQIVND (reference sequence). The CDR3 region has the DNA TGTGCCAGTACCATTGGGGGGTTACAGCCCCAGCATTTT. Translated: CASTIGGLQPQHF. The full variable domain, in which reference TRBV19 and TRBJ1-5 provide the parts outside the CDR3, is DGGITQSPKYLFRKEGQNVTLSCEQNLNHDAMYWYRQDPGQGLRLIYYSQIVNDFQKGDIAEGYSVSREKKESFPLTVTSAQKNPTAFYLCASTIGGLQPQHFGDGTRLSIL.

This clonotype was seen ten or more times. The rearrangement uses TRBV2 and TRBJ2-7; 7 nucleotides agree with TRBD2. V lost 9 bases, J lost 1 base, and 6 bases stayed unmatched. CDR1 is SNHLY, CDR2 FYNNEI, per germline. There are 13 residues in the CDR3. CDR3 bases: TGTGCCAGGGGGAGGGGACCTTCCTACGAGCAGTACTTC. Translating it yields CARGRGPSYEQYF.

This clonotype came up many times. CDR3 sequence: CASRTGLAVEQFF. The CDR3 nucleotides are TGTGCCAGCAGGACTGGCCTAGCGGTTGAGCAGTTCTTC. V gene TRBV6-2 or TRBV6-3 combines with J gene TRBJ2-1; TRBD2 matches at 7 bases. The germline CDR1 and CDR2 sequences are MNHEY and SVGEGT. The CDR3 is made up of 13 amino acids. V was pared by 6 bases and J by 9 bases, with 8 bases of the junction left unmatched.

The rearrangement joins TRBV5-1 to TRBJ2-1, with TRBD1 as a possible D gene (5 bases). CDR1 and CDR2 from the germline V gene are SGHRS and YFSETQ. The CDR3 length is 16 residues. The V end lost 3 bases, the J end lost 2 bases, and 15 bases lay between the germline ends. CDR3 DNA: TGCGCCAGCAGCTCCCCCCCGACAGAACCCTACAATGAGCAGTTCTTC. It specifies CASSSPPTEPYNEQFF. Variable domain in full (rest from reference TRBV5-1 and TRBJ2-1): KAGVTQTPRYLIKTRGQQVTLSCSPISGHRSVSWYQQTPGQGLQFLFEYFSETQRNKGNFPGRFSGRQFSNSRSEMNVSTLELGDSALYLCASSSPPTEPYNEQFFGPGTRLTVL.

This clonotype ranks as medium-sized. The chain links TRBV5-1 to TRBJ2-3, with TRBD2 matching over 7 bases. Losses at the gene ends were 3 bases for V and 2 bases for J; bases not matched to a gene: 15. The germline V gene encodes CDR1 SGHRS and CDR2 YFSETQ. This CDR3 comprises 18 residues. In DNA form, the CDR3 reads TGCGCCAGCAGCTCCCTCGCGGGAGACTACCAGCTCACAGATACGCAGTATTTT. Translation: CASSSLAGDYQLTDTQYF.

This clonotype was recorded many times. The chain recombines TRBV20-1 with TRBJ2-5, with 9 positions matching TRBD2. J lost 4 bases, V lost 5 bases, and 20 bases had no gene match. The germline V gene encodes CDR1 DFQATT and CDR2 SNEGSKA (reference sequence). CDR3 length: 18 residues. This CDR3 is CSAYGTSTFVGRGETQYF. CDR3 sequence (DNA): TGCAGTGCTTACGGGACTAGCACATTCGTTGGGAGAGGAGAGACCCAGTACTTC.

This clonotype turned up a few times. The rearrangement joins TRBV12-3 or TRBV12-4 to TRBJ2-7; perhaps TRBD1 as D (6 bases). Trimming pared 5 bases from V and 6 bases from J, leaving 11 bases between. This CDR3 contains 12 residues. The CDR3 bases are TGTGCCAGCAGTCCTGGGACACTCGAGCAGTACTTC. The encoded protein is CASSPGTLEQYF.

Ten or more counts support this clonotype. The V call is TRBV6-5, the J call TRBJ1-4, with D maybe TRBD1 (5 bases). The CDR3 contains 14 residues. Germline V lookup: CDR1 MNHEY, CDR2 SVGAGI. V lost 6 bases and J 0 bases, leaving 8 bases between the germline ends. The CDR3 bases are TGTGCCAGCAGGGTGACAGCAACTAATGAAAAACTGTTTTTT. Translated, it gives CASRVTATNEKLFF.

This clonotype is termed medium-sized (0.01 to 0.1%). The J gene is TRBJ2-7, the V gene TRBV20-1; maybe TRBD1 (6 bases). In germline, CDR1 is DFQATT, CDR2 SNEGSKA (reference sequence). The CDR3 sequence is 13 residues long. The V and J ends lost 2 bases and 1 base respectively, with 9 bases between them. CDR3 coding DNA: TGCAGTGCTAGAACCCAGGGGTCCTACGAGCAGTACTTC. Protein sequence: CSARTQGSYEQYF.

Relative to its sample, this clonotype is medium-sized. J is TRBJ2-7 and V is TRBV4-1; 10 bases are a match to TRBD1. The CDR3 spans 16 residues. The V and J ends lost 1 base and 6 bases, in that order; junction bases with no gene match: 9. Germline loops: CDR1 MGHRA, CDR2 YSYEKL. The CDR3 nucleotides are TGCGCCAGCAGCCAAGGAACCGGGACAGGGGACTTCGAGCAGTACTTC. The encoded protein is CASSQGTGTGDFEQYF.

By sample share, this clonotype is medium-sized. This chain's CDR3 is CASTLGGSGTQYF. The CDR3 nucleotides are TGTGCCAGCACCCTGGGGGGGTCGGGGACCCAGTACTTC. The chain is built from TRBV9 and TRBJ2-5, with 7 bases that match TRBD2. V shed 6 bases, J shed 7 bases, and the junction held 9 bases outside the gene matches. Looked up from germline, CDR1 is SGDLS and CDR2 is YYNGEE. This CDR3 region has 13 residues.

Judged by abundance, this clonotype is medium-sized. CDR3 sequence (DNA): TGTGCCGGAGGGCCCCAAAGCTCCTACAATGAGCAGTTCTTC. Amino acid sequence: CAGGPQSSYNEQFF. The rearrangement uses TRBV2 and TRBJ2-1; D may be TRBD2 (6 bases). CDR3 size: 14 residues. The germline V gene has CDR1 SNHLY and CDR2 FYNNEI. With 11 bases removed from V and 0 bases from J, the gap between germline ends came to 14 bases.

The table lists this clonotype with many counts. The V and J genes are TRBV11-2 and TRBJ2-7; D is unresolved. V was pared by 2 bases and J by 0 bases, with 11 bases between. This CDR3 has 15 residues. Looked up from germline, CDR1 is SGHAT and CDR2 is FQNNGV. In DNA form, the CDR3 reads TGTGCCAGCAGCTTACCTCCGGGCCTCTCCTACGAGCAGTACTTC. Translation gives CASSLPPGLSYEQYF. Full variable domain (missing parts from reference TRBV11-2 and TRBJ2-7): EAGVAQSPRYKIIEKRQSVAFWCNPISGHATLYWYQQILGQGPKLLIQFQNNGVVDDSQLPKDRFSAERLKGVDSTLKIQPAKLEDSAVYLCASSLPPGLSYEQYFGPGTRLTVT.

Turning to this clonotype: At one end, the junction sequence differs from germline, possibly due to a read error. The rearrangement joins TRBV20-1 to TRBJ2-1; D possibly corresponds to TRBD1 (5 bases). The V gene's germline CDR1 is DFQATT and CDR2 SNEGSKA (reference sequence). This CDR3 has 14 amino acids. The CDR3 spells CSASDSSSYSEQFF. DNA of the CDR3: TGCAGTGCTTCTGACAGCAGCTCCTACAGTGAGCAGTTCTTC.

This clonotype was recorded many times. The CDR3 coding sequence is TGTGCCAGCAGTCCTAGACTAGCGCGCTACAATGAGCAGTTCTTC. Its protein product is CASSPRLARYNEQFF. The rearrangement uses TRBV28 and TRBJ2-1, with 8 bases that match TRBD2. This CDR3 is built from 15 residues. J was trimmed by 3 bases and V by 5 bases; bases with no gene match: 6. CDR1 is MDHEN, CDR2 SYDVKM, per germline.

At least ten counts were recorded for this clonotype. This chain joins TRBV27 and TRBJ2-2, with no clear D. The germline V and J ends were trimmed by 4 bases and 8 bases, with 11 bases remaining between them. CDR3 length equals 13 residues. The germline V gene has CDR1 MNHEY and CDR2 SMNVEV (reference sequence). CDR3 residues: CASSSTSLGELFF. The CDR3 DNA sequence: TGTGCCAGCAGTTCGACAAGTCTGGGGGAGCTGTTTTTT.

This clonotype was detected many times. This sequence joins TRBV20-1 and TRBJ1-2; weak D call: TRBD1 (5 bases). From germline, CDR1 is DFQATT and CDR2 SNEGSKA (reference sequence). The V gene lost 0 bases and the J gene lost 2 bases, with 10 bases spanning the gap. CDR3 length: 14 amino acids. The CDR3 loop is CSARELRGNYGYTF. CDR3 sequence (DNA): TGCAGTGCTAGAGAATTAAGGGGAAACTATGGCTACACCTTC.

This clonotype ranks as medium-sized (0.01 to 0.1%). The chain recombines TRBV6-2 or TRBV6-3 with TRBJ2-3, with D perhaps matching TRBD1 or TRBD2 (5 bases each). CDR1 MNHEY and CDR2 SVGEGT come from the germline V gene. This CDR3 has 11 residues. V was trimmed by 5 bases and J by 6 bases, leaving 6 bases between them. The CDR3 loop reads CASSRGDTQYF. CDR3 sequence (DNA): TGTGCCAGCAGTCGGGGCGATACGCAGTATTTT.

As concerns this clonotype: This may be a read error: a much more frequent sequence differs by one nucleotide. The J gene is TRBJ1-3, the V gene TRBV27; TRBD1 is a possible D gene (5 bases). This CDR3 comprises 16 residues. The germline gives CDR1 MNHEY, CDR2 SMNVEV (reference sequence). The CDR3 loop is CVSSPQGALSGNTIYF. As DNA, the CDR3 is TGTGTCAGCAGTCCCCAGGGAGCGCTCTCTGGAAACACCATATATTTT.

This clonotype is labeled medium-sized. V and J are TRBV14 and TRBJ1-1, with D perhaps matching TRBD1 (6 bases). V lost 4 bases and J 5 bases, leaving 11 bases between the germline ends. CDR1 is SGHDN and CDR2 is FVKESK in the germline V gene. The CDR3 spans 13 residues. CDR3 amino acids: CASSPRGGTEAFF. The CDR3, as DNA: TGTGCCAGCAGCCCAAGGGGGGGTACTGAAGCTTTCTTT.